This entry features one T cell receptor (beta chain) sequence. What it recognizes is unknown. Sequencing used immunoSEQ multiplex PCR; TCRdb keeps in-frame clones, though not all of them. Of 83,000 or so clones listed, 70% to 90% are singletons. The sample originates from a study of T cell responses to AZD1222 COVID-19 vaccine. Points from the study as a whole: There were mostly white British donors and more females than males, and clonal diversity was possibly underestimated. Without day 14 samples, only post-peak T cell repertoires were studied.

The source was peripheral blood, collected on day 0 of MenACWY control vaccination. This TCR was recovered from an adult in good health.

CDR3 bases: TGTGCCAGCACCGATGCAGGAAAACTGTTTTTT. Its translation is CASTDAGKLFF. The chain employs TRBV6-5 and TRBJ1-4; the D is unclear. The CDR3 runs to 11 residues. Trimming pared 7 bases from V and 10 bases from J, leaving 10 bases between. Germline V gene lookup returns CDR1 MNHEY and CDR2 SVGAGI.